Listed here are 17 T cell receptor beta chains from one sample, sequenced in a study of patients and donors after allogeneic stem cell transplantation. TCRdb re-analysed the RT-PCR reads in MiXCR, keeping a single row per CDR3 protein. The sample holds approximately 200,000 distinct CDR3 sequences, 35% to 45% seen once. The specimen was blood, either unsorted or a sorted T cell fraction (not recorded which). The receptor set was obtained from a human donor who was either an allogeneic HSCT recipient or a stem cell or donor lymphocyte infusion donor (not recorded which). It is not recorded whose cells these are; they may come from a transplant donor.

The CDR3 bases are TGTGCCAGCAGGTTGACAGTAGTAGGAGGATCCCTCCACTTT. Its protein is CASRLTVVGGSLHF. The chain uses TRBV6-5 and TRBJ1-6; possible D gene TRBD1, 5 bases. V dropped 6 bases and J dropped 14 bases, with 20 bases sitting between them. The CDR3 sequence is 14 residues long. The germline V gene encodes CDR1 MNHEY and CDR2 SVGAGI.

J is TRBJ1-6 and V is TRBV15; unclear D gene. V dropped 1 base and J dropped 5 bases, with 6 bases sitting between them. The V gene's germline CDR1 is LNHNV and CDR2 YYDKDF (reference sequence). The CDR3 runs to 14 residues. CDR3 DNA sequence: TGTGCCACCAGCAGAGTCCACAATAATTCACCCCTCCACTTT. It codes for CATSRVHNNSPLHF.

This clonotype was seen a handful of times. The chain carries TRBV10-3 and TRBJ2-7; TRBD2 matches 12 bases. CDR1 and CDR2 from the germline V gene are ENHRY and SYGVKD. Trimming took 0 bases from V and 7 from J; bases not matched to a gene: 1. The CDR3 spans 14 residues. In DNA, the CDR3 is TGTGCCATCAGTGAGTCAACTAGCGGGGGGGAGCAGTACTTC. This gives the protein CAISESTSGGEQYF.

The chain recombines TRBV3-1 with TRBJ1-2, with D unclear. This CDR3 comprises 14 residues. Trimming left V 1 base short and J 2 bases short, with 8 bases between. The germline CDR1 and CDR2 sequences are LGHDT and YNNKEL (reference sequence). The CDR3 region has the DNA TGTGCCAGCAGCCAAGGAGTGGGGAACTATGGCTACACCTTC. As protein: CASSQGVGNYGYTF. The complete variable domain, with remaining parts taken from reference TRBV3-1 and TRBJ1-2, reads DTAVSQTPKYLVTQMGNDKSIKCEQNLGHDTMYWYKQDSKKFLKIMFSYNNKELIINETVPNRFSPKSPDKAHLNLHINSLELGDSAVYFCASSQGVGNYGYTFGSGTRLTVV.

This clonotype was observed once. The chain links TRBV10-3 to TRBJ2-7, with D maybe TRBD1 (5 bases). From germline, CDR1 is ENHRY and CDR2 SYGVKD. The CDR3 contains 13 residues. With 6 bases removed from V and 3 bases from J, the gap between germline ends came to 12 bases. As DNA, the CDR3 is TGTGCCATCAGCGCTGGACACGACTACGAGCAGTACTTC. It codes for CAISAGHDYEQYF.

This clonotype was seen a handful of times. V and J are TRBV2 and TRBJ1-1; no clear D gene. Trimming pared 8 bases from V and 5 bases from J, leaving 12 bases between. The CDR3 has 12 residues. The germline CDR1 and CDR2 sequences are SNHLY and FYNNEI. CDR3 nucleotides: TGTGCCAGCCACAGCTTGGGGACTGAAGCTTTCTTT. Its protein product is CASHSLGTEAFF. Complete variable domain (other parts from reference TRBV2 and TRBJ1-1): EPEVTQTPSHQVTQMGQEVILRCVPISNHLYFYWYRQILGQKVEFLVSFYNNEISEKSEIFDDQFSVERPDGSNFTLKIRSTKLEDSAMYFCASHSLGTEAFFGQGTRLTVV.

The rearrangement links TRBV4-3 to TRBJ1-1, with 7 bases matching TRBD1. CDR3 size: 15 residues. V shed 1 base and J 0 bases; nucleotides not matched to a gene: 2. The V gene's germline CDR1 is LGHNA and CDR2 YSLEER. CDR3: CASSQVQGMNTEAFF. The CDR3, as DNA: TGCGCCAGCAGCCAAGTACAGGGGATGAACACTGAAGCTTTCTTT.

V and J are TRBV10-2 and TRBJ2-5; 11 positions match TRBD2. In germline, CDR1 is WSHSY, CDR2 SAAADI. V trimming: 5 bases; J trimming: 4 bases; junction bases outside the gene matches: 9. The CDR3 length is 16 residues. Here the CDR3 DNA reads TGCGCCAGCAGTCCTACCACTAGCGGGGGAAGAGAGACCCAGTACTTC. Translating it yields CASSPTTSGGRETQYF.

The chain is built from TRBV7-8 and TRBJ2-7, with D perhaps TRBD1 or TRBD2 (5 bases each). The V end was cut by 1 base, the J end by 0 bases, with 13 bases between. This CDR3 spans 16 amino acids. CDR1 is SGHVS and CDR2 is FQNEAQ in the germline V gene. CDR3 residues: CASSLGGASGSYEQYF. The DNA of the CDR3 is TGTGCCAGCAGCTTAGGAGGGGCCTCCGGCTCCTACGAGCAGTACTTC.

This clonotype was found a few times. The V call is TRBV28, the J call TRBJ1-5; the D gene is possibly TRBD1 (6 bases). Trimming stripped 6 bases from V and 1 base from J, with 19 bases between. Germline loops: CDR1 MDHEN, CDR2 SYDVKM. This CDR3 region has 17 residues. CDR3 protein: CASRRPGAMESNQPQHF. DNA of the CDR3: TGTGCCAGCAGGAGGCCGGGGGCAATGGAAAGCAATCAGCCCCAGCATTTT. The complete variable domain, with remaining parts taken from reference TRBV28 and TRBJ1-5, reads DVKVTQSSRYLVKRTGEKVFLECVQDMDHENMFWYRQDPGLGLRLIYFSYDVKMKEKGDIPEGYSVSREKKERFSLILESASTNQTSMYLCASRRPGAMESNQPQHFGDGTRLSIL.

V usage is TRBV28 and J usage is TRBJ1-2; TRBD1 aligns across 7 bases. This CDR3 is 15 amino acids long. With V trimmed by 5 bases and J by 5 bases, 11 bases remained unmatched. CDR1 MDHEN and CDR2 SYDVKM come from the germline V gene. The CDR3 loop is CASSRYRTGLYGYTF. In DNA, the CDR3 is TGTGCCAGCAGTCGTTATAGGACAGGTCTTTATGGCTACACCTTC.

This clonotype has just a few counts. The V call is TRBV20-1, the J call TRBJ1-2; 9 bases match TRBD1. The germline CDR1 and CDR2 sequences are DFQATT and SNEGSKA (reference sequence). This CDR3 comprises 14 residues. Trimming took 6 bases from V and 6 from J; bases not matched to a gene: 11. The chain's CDR3 is CSALRDRDLDGYTF. Here the CDR3 DNA reads TGCAGTGCACTCCGGGACAGGGACTTGGATGGCTACACCTTC.

Only a few counts were recorded for this clonotype. The CDR3 is CASSTRRLHGYTF. CDR3 bases: TGTGCCAGCAGTACCCGTCGTCTGCACGGCTACACCTTC. The chain recombines TRBV28 with TRBJ1-2; unclear D gene. The length of the CDR3 is 13 residues. The germline V and J ends were trimmed by 5 bases and 8 bases, with 15 bases remaining between them. Germline assignment: CDR1 MDHEN and CDR2 SYDVKM.

The DNA for the CDR3 is TGTGCCAGCAGCCCGTGGATCCGGGGTAGCACAGATACGCAGTATTTT. Translation gives CASSPWIRGSTDTQYF. This chain links TRBV7-2 with TRBJ2-3, with D possibly matching TRBD2 (5 bases). V shed 5 bases and J shed 0 bases, with 15 bases lying between them. This CDR3 has 16 amino acids. CDR1 and CDR2 (germline): SGHTA, FQGNSA.

The chain links TRBV5-1 to TRBJ1-1, with D unclear. Looked up from germline, CDR1 is SGHRS and CDR2 is YFSETQ. Trimming stripped 0 bases from V and 6 bases from J, with 15 bases between. This CDR3 region has 15 residues. In DNA, the CDR3 is TGCGCCAGCAGCTTGGGGGAATTAACTGTCGCTGAAGCTTTCTTT. Its translation: CASSLGELTVAEAFF.

V is TRBV5-1 and J is TRBJ1-6; 9 bases are shared with TRBD1. V lost 5 bases, J lost 8 bases, and 2 bases stayed unmatched. The CDR3 has 13 amino acids. CDR1 and CDR2 (germline): SGHRS, YFSETQ. The CDR3 here is CASSRTGDSPLHF. The CDR3 nucleotides read TGCGCCAGCAGTAGGACAGGGGATTCACCCCTCCACTTT.

The rearrangement joins TRBV25-1 to TRBJ1-5; TRBD1 might be the D (5 bases). V gave up 4 bases and J gave up 3 bases, with 10 bases separating them. The germline CDR1 and CDR2 sequences are MGHDK and SYGVNS. The CDR3 is 14 residues long. The CDR3 here is CASSGGSLNQPQHF. In DNA form, the CDR3 reads TGTGCCAGCAGTGGGGGGTCCCTCAATCAGCCCCAGCATTTT.